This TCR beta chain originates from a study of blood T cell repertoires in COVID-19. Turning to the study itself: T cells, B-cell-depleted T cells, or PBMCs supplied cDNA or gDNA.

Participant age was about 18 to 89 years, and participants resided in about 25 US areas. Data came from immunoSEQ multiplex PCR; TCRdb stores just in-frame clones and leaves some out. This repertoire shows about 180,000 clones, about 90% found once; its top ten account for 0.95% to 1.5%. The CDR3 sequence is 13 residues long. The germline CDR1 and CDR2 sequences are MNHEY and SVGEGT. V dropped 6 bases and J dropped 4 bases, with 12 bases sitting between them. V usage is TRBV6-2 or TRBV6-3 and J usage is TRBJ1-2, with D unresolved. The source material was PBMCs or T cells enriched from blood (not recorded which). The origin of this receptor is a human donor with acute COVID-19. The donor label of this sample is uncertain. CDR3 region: CASSPTPFYGYTF. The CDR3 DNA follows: TGTGCCAGCAGCCCCACACCTTTCTATGGCTACACCTTC.